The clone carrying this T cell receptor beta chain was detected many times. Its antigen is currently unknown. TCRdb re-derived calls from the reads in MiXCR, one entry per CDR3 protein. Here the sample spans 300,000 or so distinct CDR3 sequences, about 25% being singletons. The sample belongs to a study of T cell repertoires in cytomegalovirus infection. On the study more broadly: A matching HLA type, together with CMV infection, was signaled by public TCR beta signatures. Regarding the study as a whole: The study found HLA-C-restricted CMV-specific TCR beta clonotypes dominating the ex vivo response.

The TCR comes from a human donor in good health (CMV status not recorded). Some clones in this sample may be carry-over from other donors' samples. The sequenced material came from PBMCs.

CDR3 loop: CASSTPTTGSSYNSPLHF. CDR3 DNA sequence: TGTGCCAGCAGCACACCGACGACAGGGAGCTCCTATAATTCACCCCTCCACTTT. The V and J genes are TRBV7-2 and TRBJ1-6, with 7 positions matching TRBD1. This CDR3 comprises 18 residues. CDR1 is SGHTA and CDR2 is FQGNSA in the germline V gene. V was pared by 5 bases and J by 0 bases, with 10 bases of the junction left unmatched.